What follows are 29 T cell receptor beta chains derived from one specimen sequenced in a study of shared clonotypes between healthy human individuals. Method: immunoSEQ multiplex PCR; TCRdb's copy keeps in-frame clones and lacks some. The sample lists 2 million to 3 million clones; over 85% were seen once. The sample taken for sequencing was naive CD4+ T cells from PBMCs. Specified subset: CD45RA+ positively selected. Source of these receptors: a man aged 18 to 29 in good health. Some clones in this sample may be carry-over from other donors' samples.

CDR3 DNA: TGTGCCAGCAGCCCGCGCCAGGTTAGCGAGCAGTACTTC. As protein: CASSPRQVSEQYF. The gene calls are TRBV5-4 and TRBJ2-7; D gene ambiguous. The germline V gene has CDR1 SGHNT and CDR2 YYREEE (reference sequence). V lost 4 bases to trimming and J lost 6 bases, with 14 bases between them. CDR3 length: 13 residues.

The J gene is TRBJ2-2, the V gene TRBV19; 7 nucleotides agree with TRBD1. The CDR3 runs to 14 residues. Germline trimming cut 6 bases from V and 1 base from J; bases unmatched to any gene: 2. CDR1 and CDR2 (germline): LNHDA, SQIVND (reference sequence). The CDR3 is CASRGQMNTGELFF. The CDR3 region has the DNA TGTGCCAGTAGGGGACAGATGAACACCGGGGAGCTGTTTTTT.

J is TRBJ1-5 and V is TRBV15; the D is unclear. This CDR3 is 14 amino acids long. V dropped 1 base and J dropped 3 bases, with 7 bases sitting between them. In germline, CDR1 is LNHNV, CDR2 YYDKDF (reference sequence). The CDR3 region is CATSRGATNQPQHF. The DNA for the CDR3 is TGTGCCACCAGCAGAGGGGCCACCAATCAGCCCCAGCATTTT.

This clone occurred a few times. The rearrangement joins TRBV6-4 to TRBJ1-5, with unresolved D. CDR3 size: 14 residues. V dropped 4 bases and J dropped 2 bases, with 9 bases sitting between them. CDR1 and CDR2 (germline): MRHNA, SNTAGT. The CDR3 DNA is TGTGCCAGCAGTGCACAAGGAGGCAATCAGCCCCAGCATTTT. Its protein product is CASSAQGGNQPQHF.

The gene calls are TRBV2 and TRBJ2-3; D may be TRBD1 or TRBD2 (5 bases each). The germline V gene has CDR1 SNHLY and CDR2 FYNNEI. This CDR3 has 15 residues. Trimming took off 0 bases at V and 3 bases at J, with 10 bases between the two ends. The CDR3 sequence: CASSEAGRGTDTQYF. The CDR3 DNA follows: TGTGCCAGCAGTGAAGCGGGGCGAGGGACAGATACGCAGTATTTT.

In this sample, this clone turned up once. The chain combines TRBV11-3 with TRBJ2-3, with TRBD2 matching over 10 bases. V shed 1 base and J 2 bases; nucleotides not matched to a gene: 3. The CDR3 spans 16 residues. Germline V gene sequence: CDR1 SGHNT, CDR2 YENEEA. This CDR3 reads CASSLGTSGTTDTQYF. CDR3 sequence (DNA): TGTGCCAGCAGCTTAGGGACTAGCGGAACCACAGATACGCAGTATTTT.

This rearrangement joins TRBV5-1 to TRBJ1-2; TRBD1 might be the D (6 bases). The V gene's germline CDR1 is SGHRS and CDR2 YFSETQ. V was pared by 9 bases and J by 3 bases, with 15 bases between. The CDR3 extends over 13 amino acids. The CDR3 is CATKEGVDYGYTF. The CDR3 region has the DNA TGCGCCACCAAGGAGGGGGTTGACTATGGCTACACCTTC.

This sequence joins TRBV19 and TRBJ1-5; 8 nucleotides line up with TRBD1. The CDR3 consists of 16 residues. CDR1 and CDR2 (germline): LNHDA, SQIVND (reference sequence). After removal of 6 bases from V and 4 bases from J, the junction contained 11 bases not matched to a gene. The CDR3 loop reads CASRSTGEFWNQPQHF. In nucleotides, the CDR3 is TGTGCCAGTAGATCGACAGGGGAGTTTTGGAATCAGCCCCAGCATTTT.

In this sample, this clone turned up a few times. Different DNA sequences within this sample yield the same CDR3. V is TRBV2 and J is TRBJ2-7; no definite D call. V gave up 9 bases and J gave up 1 base, with 10 bases separating them. The CDR3 extends over 12 amino acids. Germline V CDR1 and CDR2: SNHLY, FYNNEI. The CDR3 spells CASSTTSYEQYF. As DNA, the CDR3 is TGTGCCAGTTCGACCACTTCCTACGAGCAGTACTTC.

The V gene is TRBV7-3, the J gene TRBJ2-2, with a tentative D call TRBD2 (6 bases). Germline values: CDR1 SGHTA, CDR2 FQGTGA. The CDR3 sequence is 16 residues long. V lost 1 base, J lost 6 bases, and 15 bases lay in between. As DNA, the CDR3 is TGTGCCAGCAGCTTAAGGAATCCGGGAGTTGCCGGGGAGCTGTTTTTT. It specifies CASSLRNPGVAGELFF.

The chain recombines TRBV7-7 with TRBJ1-1; D uncertain. V gave up 1 base and J gave up 9 bases, with 12 bases separating them. The CDR3 sequence is 13 residues long. Germline CDR1 reads SSHAT; CDR2 reads FNYEAQ (reference sequence). The CDR3, as DNA: TGTGCCAGCAGCTTAGTTGCTAATACCCAAGCTTTCTTT. This encodes CASSLVANTQAFF.

The genes are TRBV28 and TRBJ2-1, with D perhaps matching TRBD1 (6 bases). V was shortened by 5 bases and J by 6 bases, with 17 bases between the two germline ends. The CDR3 has 15 residues. From germline, CDR1 is MDHEN and CDR2 SYDVKM. The CDR3 DNA sequence: TGTGCCAGCAGTCGCGGGCCGAGGGGGTCCAATGAGCAGTTCTTC. Translated, it gives CASSRGPRGSNEQFF. The entire variable domain, with the rest obtained from reference TRBV28 and TRBJ2-1, is as follows: DVKVTQSSRYLVKRTGEKVFLECVQDMDHENMFWYRQDPGLGLRLIYFSYDVKMKEKGDIPEGYSVSREKKERFSLILESASTNQTSMYLCASSRGPRGSNEQFFGPGTRLTVL.

On this clone itself: Other DNA variants within this sample encode the same CDR3. The chain is built from TRBV30 and TRBJ1-2; D is unclear. The CDR3 contains 12 residues. V lost 1 base and J 4 bases, leaving 7 bases between the germline ends. Germline CDR1 is GTSNPN and CDR2 is SVGIG (reference sequence). In nucleotides, the CDR3 is TGTGCCTGGAGTGCTGGAATCTATGGCTACACCTTC. This codes for CAWSAGIYGYTF.

The chain has TRBV28 and TRBJ1-5, with 9 bases aligning to TRBD1. The V segment lost 4 bases and the J segment 7 bases; nucleotides outside the gene matches: 14. CDR1 is MDHEN, CDR2 SYDVKM, per germline. The length of the CDR3 is 17 residues. In nucleotides, the CDR3 is TGTGCCAGCAGTTCATCAGCCGGGACAGGGTTGTACCAGCCCCAGCATTTT. Translating gives CASSSSAGTGLYQPQHF.

The V gene is TRBV5-1, the J gene TRBJ2-1; 9 bases agree with TRBD2. CDR1 is SGHRS and CDR2 is YFSETQ in the germline V gene. V lost 3 bases to trimming and J lost 7 bases; unmatched junction nucleotides: 8. The CDR3 totals 15 residues. The DNA for the CDR3 is TGCGCCAGCAGCTCCGGGACTAGCTCTTTAAATGAGCAGTTCTTC. It is translated as CASSSGTSSLNEQFF.

V gene TRBV5-6 combines with J gene TRBJ2-7, with D unclear. CDR3 size: 14 residues. The germline V and J ends were trimmed by 0 bases and 2 bases, with 9 bases remaining between them. The germline V gene encodes CDR1 SGHDT and CDR2 YYEEEE. The CDR3 region is CASSLGWTTYEQYF. The CDR3 DNA sequence: TGTGCCAGCAGCTTGGGATGGACGACCTACGAGCAGTACTTC.

A remark on this clone: Other nucleotide sequences from this sample produce the same CDR3. The rearrangement uses TRBV18 and TRBJ2-7; TRBD2 is a possible D gene (6 bases). Trimming pared 3 bases from V and 5 bases from J, leaving 8 bases between. The germline V gene encodes CDR1 KGHSH and CDR2 LQKENI. The CDR3 sequence is 12 residues long. The CDR3 DNA sequence: TGTGCCAGCTCACCCTCTAGCGACGAGCAGTACTTC. Translating gives CASSPSSDEQYF.

The genes are TRBV27 and TRBJ2-7, with TRBD1 matching over 9 bases. Germline CDR1 is MNHEY and CDR2 is SMNVEV (reference sequence). After removal of 1 base from V and 1 base from J, the junction contained 17 bases not matched to a gene. The CDR3 contains 20 residues. The CDR3 DNA is TGTGCCAGCAGTTTATTTTATCGGGGCGCTTCCGGGACAGGGTCCTACGAGCAGTACTTC. Protein product: CASSLFYRGASGTGSYEQYF.

As regards this clone: Other DNA sequences from this sample encode an identical CDR3 as well. The rearrangement uses TRBV28 and TRBJ2-5; D unclear. The CDR3 is 13 residues long. CDR1 is MDHEN, CDR2 SYDVKM, per germline. V dropped 2 bases and J dropped 4 bases, with 8 bases sitting between them. CDR3 nucleotide sequence: TGTGCCAGCAGTTTACCGGGTTCAGAGACCCAGTACTTC. Translating it yields CASSLPGSETQYF.

This clone occurred once. DNA for the CDR3: TGTGCCATCACCCAGGGACAGGGCACTGAAGCTTTCTTT. This sequence encodes CAITQGQGTEAFF. This chain joins TRBV10-3 and TRBJ1-1; 9 bases align to TRBD1. With 7 bases clipped from V and 4 bases from J, the junction kept 4 bases outside the gene matches. This CDR3 region has 13 residues. The germline CDR1 and CDR2 sequences are ENHRY and SYGVKD.

The chain has TRBV2 and TRBJ2-1; D gene ambiguous. Germline values: CDR1 SNHLY, CDR2 FYNNEI. V lost 0 bases and J lost 3, with 9 bases in between. CDR3 length: 15 amino acids. The CDR3 sequence: CASSEASNSYNEQFF. The CDR3 DNA reads TGTGCCAGCAGTGAAGCCAGTAATAGCTACAATGAGCAGTTCTTC.

The V gene is TRBV25-1, the J gene TRBJ2-7; 7 bases line up with TRBD2. The CDR3 has 16 amino acids. With V trimmed by 1 base and J by 1 base, 7 bases remained unmatched. The germline V gene encodes CDR1 MGHDK and CDR2 SYGVNS. This CDR3 is CASSEWGGSSSYEQYF. CDR3 coding DNA: TGTGCCAGCAGTGAATGGGGCGGGAGTAGTTCCTACGAGCAGTACTTC.

The V and J genes are TRBV5-4 and TRBJ2-7, with a tentative D call TRBD2 (5 bases). The V end was cut by 0 bases, the J end by 7 bases, with 8 bases between. CDR3 size: 12 residues. CDR1 is SGHNT and CDR2 is YYREEE in the germline V gene (reference sequence). CDR3 in amino acids: CASSLVEGEQYF. The CDR3 DNA sequence: TGTGCCAGCAGCTTGGTAGAGGGTGAGCAGTACTTC. Complete variable domain (other parts from reference TRBV5-4 and TRBJ2-7): ETGVTQSPTHLIKTRGQQVTLRCSSQSGHNTVSWYQQALGQGPQFIFQYYREEENGRGNFPPRFSGLQFPNYSSELNVNALELDDSALYLCASSLVEGEQYFGPGTRLTVT.

V is TRBV5-4 and J is TRBJ2-7, with a tentative D call TRBD1 (6 bases). V lost 2 bases and J lost 4, with 16 bases in between. This CDR3 comprises 15 residues. Germline V gives CDR1 SGHNT, CDR2 YYREEE (reference sequence). The CDR3 loop reads CASSLFDRIGYEQYF. Here the CDR3 DNA reads TGTGCCAGCAGCTTATTCGACAGGATTGGTTACGAGCAGTACTTC.

This clone was recorded only once. V gene TRBV28 combines with J gene TRBJ2-3, with D unclear. The V gene lost 6 bases and the J gene lost 1 base, with 8 bases spanning the gap. Germline assignment: CDR1 MDHEN and CDR2 SYDVKM. The CDR3 has 13 amino acids. The CDR3 nucleotides read TGTGCCAGCAGGAAACCAGGCACAGATACGCAGTATTTT. It translates to CASRKPGTDTQYF.

The chain employs TRBV2 and TRBJ2-2; unclear D gene. V was shortened by 6 bases and J by 4 bases, with 15 bases between the two germline ends. The CDR3 consists of 15 residues. Germline V lookup: CDR1 SNHLY, CDR2 FYNNEI. CDR3 sequence (DNA): TGTGCCAGCAGGAACCCCGGGTCAACCACCGGGGAGCTGTTTTTT. Protein: CASRNPGSTTGELFF. The full variable domain, its missing parts supplied by reference TRBV2 and TRBJ2-2, is EPEVTQTPSHQVTQMGQEVILRCVPISNHLYFYWYRQILGQKVEFLVSFYNNEISEKSEIFDDQFSVERPDGSNFTLKIRSTKLEDSAMYFCASRNPGSTTGELFFGEGSRLTVL.

The CDR3 sequence: CAWQAGWARGSYEQYF. The DNA for the CDR3 is TGTGCCTGGCAAGCGGGCTGGGCCAGGGGCTCCTACGAGCAGTACTTC. J is TRBJ2-7 and V is TRBV30; D possibly matches TRBD1 or TRBD2 (6 bases each). CDR1 GTSNPN and CDR2 SVGIG come from the germline V gene (reference sequence). Trimming removed 5 bases from V and 0 bases from J, with 20 bases in between. CDR3 length: 16 amino acids.

The chain links TRBV4-2 to TRBJ1-5; tentatively, D is TRBD1 (5 bases). The CDR3 consists of 16 residues. Trimming took off 1 base at V and 2 bases at J, with 12 bases between the two ends. CDR1 and CDR2 (germline): LGHNA, YNFKEQ. The CDR3 loop reads CASSQGDGGGNQPQHF. The CDR3 DNA is TGTGCCAGCAGCCAAGGGGATGGGGGTGGCAATCAGCCCCAGCATTTT.

The chain couples TRBV15 to TRBJ2-3, with 12 bases fitting TRBD2. This CDR3 is 18 amino acids long. Looked up from germline, CDR1 is LNHNV and CDR2 is YYDKDF (reference sequence). The V segment lost 0 bases and the J segment 5 bases; nucleotides outside the gene matches: 9. This chain's CDR3 is CATSRDFSTSGRVDTQYF. The CDR3 DNA follows: TGTGCCACCAGCAGAGACTTCTCGACTAGCGGGAGAGTAGATACGCAGTATTTT.